This paragraph reports one T cell receptor beta chain. This receptor's antigen is unknown. Per-base quality was not reported, and no clone a single base away is much larger than it. This sample is drawn from a study of CD8+CD57+ T cells in acquired aplastic anemia (dated by TCRdb to 2016 to 2019). In the study overall: On average, sorted CD4+ and CD8+ cells yielded 3.2 ug of extracted DNA, with a range of 0.2 to 27.4 ug. An average of around 10 million reads for CD4+ cells and under 13 million reads for CD8+ cells was obtained from healthy donor samples.

Results and caveats for the whole study, not just this receptor: Some 30 CD8+ CDR3 sequences were shared between patients and controls but appeared highly expressed in patients and within their immunodominant clones. Patients and healthy controls showed no significant difference in CD8+ Simpson's diversity (P=0.060).

TCR repertoires of sorted CD4+ and CD8+ blood T cells from severe aplastic anemia patients and healthy subjects were deep-sequenced in the study. Ficoll-Paque density gradient centrifugation was used to isolate peripheral blood mononuclear cells. Before DNA extraction, CD4+ and CD8+ T cells were sorted by FACS or by magnetic beads. Genomic DNA served as template for TCR beta VDJ combination and CDR3 sequence profiling. TCR repertoire sequencing was run on an Illumina HiSeq 2000. In the source study's methods: Repertoires were assessed using TRBV/TRBJ rearrangement plots, CDR3 size and DJ length profiles, and Simpson's diversity index. The most abundant DNA sequence in the deep sequencing data was defined as the immunodominant clone. CDR3 amino acid sequences were checked for sharing across subjects and were also compared against the VDJdb database and published repertoires. In TCRdb, the public reads were trimmed at Q25 with fastp and aligned with MiXCR, with productive beta chains retained. Every entry covers one CDR3 protein and lists the most common genes and DNA from its rows. TCRdb's processing, not the authors' own work, is the source of the V and J calls. For this sample the table gives around 230,000 distinct CDR3 sequences, of which around 63% were detected only once. Of the sample, approximately 32% is held by the ten largest clones.

The CDR3 sequence holds 12 residues, the cysteine and phenylalanine included. Solely the CDR3 DNA is kept, with 36 bases framed from the first base. Taken from the germline V gene, the CDR1 and CDR2 loops are SGHVS and FQNEAQ. V is clipped by 11 bases and J by 8 bases, and the sequence between their germline boundaries is 18 bases long. The clonotype comes from a human donor in good health. The chain is assembled from TRBV7-8 and TRBJ1-2; there is no confident call for the D gene. The sample taken for sequencing was sorted CD4+, CD8+, or CD8+CD57+ T cells (not recorded which) from PBMCs. Here the CDR3 is given as CADTPPALGYTF. The DNA sequence is given as TGTGCCGACACCCCGCCGGCGTTGGGCTACACCTTC.